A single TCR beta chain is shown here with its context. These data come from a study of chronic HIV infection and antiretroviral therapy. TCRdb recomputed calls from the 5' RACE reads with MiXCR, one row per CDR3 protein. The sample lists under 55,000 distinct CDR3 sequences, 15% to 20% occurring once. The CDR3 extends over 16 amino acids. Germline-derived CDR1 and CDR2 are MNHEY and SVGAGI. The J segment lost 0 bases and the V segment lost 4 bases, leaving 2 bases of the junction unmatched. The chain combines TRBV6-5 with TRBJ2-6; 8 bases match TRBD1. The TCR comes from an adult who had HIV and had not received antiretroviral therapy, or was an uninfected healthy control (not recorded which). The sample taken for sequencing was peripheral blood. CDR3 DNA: TGTGCCAGCAGTTTGACAGGGGACTCTGGGGCCAACGTCCTGACTTTC. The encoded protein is CASSLTGDSGANVLTF.